Listed below are T cell receptor beta chains from one sample, sequenced in a study of cytomegalovirus exposure and HLA in healthy donors. Some clones are missing from TCRdb's copy, which holds only in-frame ones; the method was immunoSEQ multiplex PCR. Of some 70,000 clones in the sample, roughly 77% were seen once. What was sequenced was PBMCs. The receptors originated from a human donor in good health. CDR3s include the opening cysteine and the closing phenylalanine or tryptophan. The D gene is left open where the match is weak. The size field is filled for only some rows; it gives once, few, many or a size class.

abundance: few; v_gene: TRBV5-6; d_gene: NA; j_gene: TRBJ1-6; CDR3aa: CASSFGQSYNSPLHF; CDR3nt: TGTGCCAGCAGCTTCGGACAGTCCTATAATTCACCCCTCCACTTT
abundance: few; v_gene: TRBV10-3; d_gene: TRBD2; j_gene: TRBJ2-5; CDR3aa: CAISLSGGTQETQYF; CDR3nt: TGTGCCATCAGCCTTAGCGGGGGGACTCAAGAGACCCAGTACTTC
abundance: NA; v_gene: TRBV6-1; d_gene: TRBD1; j_gene: TRBJ1-3; CDR3aa: CASSELGQGARGTGNTIYF; CDR3nt: TGTGCCAGCAGTGAACTGGGACAGGGGGCCCGGGGGACTGGAAACACCATATATTTT
abundance: NA; v_gene: TRBV29-1; d_gene: NA; j_gene: TRBJ2-1; CDR3aa: CSVAGWTTNNEQFF; CDR3nt: TGCAGCGTTGCCGGCTGGACAACTAACAATGAGCAGTTCTTC
abundance: NA; v_gene: TRBV7-2; d_gene: NA; j_gene: TRBJ2-1; CDR3aa: CASSLVQGSYNEQFF; CDR3nt: TGTGCCAGCAGCTTGGTACAGGGCTCCTACAATGAGCAGTTCTTC
abundance: NA; v_gene: TRBV2; d_gene: NA; j_gene: TRBJ1-2; CDR3aa: CASSEGSGGYGYTF; CDR3nt: TGTGCCAGCAGTGAGGGGAGTGGTGGCTATGGCTACACCTTC
abundance: NA; v_gene: TRBV5-1; d_gene: NA; j_gene: TRBJ2-5; CDR3aa: CASSSQVEETQYF; CDR3nt: TGCGCCAGCAGCTCGCAGGTTGAAGAGACCCAGTACTTC
abundance: NA; v_gene: TRBV5-6; d_gene: NA; j_gene: TRBJ1-1; CDR3aa: CASSFGRLITEAFF; CDR3nt: TGTGCCAGCAGCTTTGGGAGGTTGATCACTGAAGCTTTCTTT
abundance: NA; v_gene: TRBV6-1; d_gene: TRBD2; j_gene: TRBJ2-3; CDR3aa: CASRPSGVIDTQYF; CDR3nt: TGTGCCAGCAGGCCTAGCGGGGTTATAGATACGCAGTATTTT
abundance: NA; v_gene: TRBV28; d_gene: NA; j_gene: TRBJ1-5; CDR3aa: CASSLSRFNQPQHF; CDR3nt: TGTGCCAGCAGTTTGTCCAGGTTCAATCAGCCCCAGCATTTT
abundance: NA; v_gene: TRBV18; d_gene: TRBD1; j_gene: TRBJ2-3; CDR3aa: CASSLDRGPTDTQYF; CDR3nt: TGTGCCAGCTCACTCGACAGGGGCCCCACAGATACGCAGTATTTT
abundance: NA; v_gene: TRBV7-2; d_gene: NA; j_gene: TRBJ2-7; CDR3aa: CASSLAAGRSYEQYF; CDR3nt: TGTGCCAGCAGCTTAGCGGCGGGTAGGTCCTACGAGCAGTACTTC
abundance: few; v_gene: TRBV7-9; d_gene: TRBD2; j_gene: TRBJ2-7; CDR3aa: CASTKDSGGDGSYEQYF; CDR3nt: TGTGCCAGCACCAAGGATAGCGGGGGGGATGGCTCCTACGAGCAGTACTTC
abundance: NA; v_gene: TRBV2; d_gene: NA; j_gene: TRBJ2-3; CDR3aa: CASRPRDTQYF; CDR3nt: TGTGCCAGCAGGCCGAGGGATACGCAGTATTTT
abundance: once; v_gene: TRBV9; d_gene: TRBD2; j_gene: TRBJ2-5; CDR3aa: CASGLGLAGGETQYF; CDR3nt: TGTGCCAGCGGCCTCGGACTAGCGGGGGGAGAGACCCAGTACTTC
abundance: NA; v_gene: TRBV5-6; d_gene: NA; j_gene: TRBJ1-6; CDR3aa: CASSFGQPNSPLHF; CDR3nt: TGTGCCAGCAGCTTCGGACAGCCTAATTCACCCCTCCACTTT
abundance: NA; v_gene: TRBV9; d_gene: NA; j_gene: TRBJ2-3; CDR3aa: CASSPRGLGTDTQYF; CDR3nt: TGTGCCAGCAGCCCAAGGGGACTGGGCACAGATACGCAGTATTTT
abundance: NA; v_gene: TRBV15; d_gene: TRBD1; j_gene: TRBJ2-7; CDR3aa: CATSDGQGAREQYF; CDR3nt: TGTGCCACCAGTGACGGACAGGGGGCGAGGGAGCAGTACTTC
abundance: NA; v_gene: TRBV6-6; d_gene: TRBD1; j_gene: TRBJ1-6; CDR3aa: CASSGQGRSPLHF; CDR3nt: TGTGCCAGCAGTGGACAGGGACGGTCACCCCTCCACTTT
abundance: NA; v_gene: TRBV2; d_gene: NA; j_gene: TRBJ2-5; CDR3aa: CASSDDRTGETQYF; CDR3nt: TGTGCCAGCAGTGATGATCGGACTGGGGAGACCCAGTACTTC
abundance: NA; v_gene: TRBV5-1; d_gene: TRBD1; j_gene: TRBJ2-1; CDR3aa: CASSTDRGLYNEQFF; CDR3nt: TGCGCCAGCAGCACAGACAGGGGGCTCTACAATGAGCAGTTCTTC
abundance: NA; v_gene: TRBV9; d_gene: NA; j_gene: TRBJ1-1; CDR3aa: CATRDIPNTEAFF; CDR3nt: TGTGCCACCAGGGACATCCCCAACACTGAAGCTTTCTTT
abundance: NA; v_gene: TRBV7-9; d_gene: NA; j_gene: TRBJ2-5; CDR3aa: CASSSGWETQYF; CDR3nt: TGTGCCAGCAGCTCCGGGTGGGAGACCCAGTACTTC
abundance: few; v_gene: TRBV4-3; d_gene: TRBD1; j_gene: TRBJ2-7; CDR3aa: CASSRDSTGDYEQYF; CDR3nt: TGCGCCAGCAGCCGAGACTCGACAGGGGACTACGAGCAGTACTTC
abundance: NA; v_gene: TRBV7-2; d_gene: NA; j_gene: TRBJ1-1; CDR3aa: CASSHFPLEPEAFF; CDR3nt: TGTGCCAGCAGCCATTTCCCACTTGAACCTGAAGCTTTCTTT